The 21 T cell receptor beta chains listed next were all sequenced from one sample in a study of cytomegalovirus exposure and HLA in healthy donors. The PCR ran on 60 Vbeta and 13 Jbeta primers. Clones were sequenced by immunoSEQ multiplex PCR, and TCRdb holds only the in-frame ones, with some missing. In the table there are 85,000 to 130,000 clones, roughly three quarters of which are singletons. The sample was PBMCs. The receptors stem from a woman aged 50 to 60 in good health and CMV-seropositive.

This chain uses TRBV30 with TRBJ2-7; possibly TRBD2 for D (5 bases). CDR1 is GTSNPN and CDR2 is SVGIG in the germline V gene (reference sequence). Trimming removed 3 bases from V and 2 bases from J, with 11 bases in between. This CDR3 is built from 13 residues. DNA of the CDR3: TGTGCCTGGAGCTCCCGAGGGCCCTACGAGCAGTACTTC. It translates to CAWSSRGPYEQYF.

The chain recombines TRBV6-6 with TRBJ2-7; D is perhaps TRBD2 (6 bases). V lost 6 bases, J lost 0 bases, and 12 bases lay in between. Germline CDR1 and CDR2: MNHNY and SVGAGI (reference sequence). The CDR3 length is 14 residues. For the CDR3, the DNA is TGTGCCAGCAGCCGCGGACTATCCTCCTACGAGCAGTACTTC. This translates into CASSRGLSSYEQYF.

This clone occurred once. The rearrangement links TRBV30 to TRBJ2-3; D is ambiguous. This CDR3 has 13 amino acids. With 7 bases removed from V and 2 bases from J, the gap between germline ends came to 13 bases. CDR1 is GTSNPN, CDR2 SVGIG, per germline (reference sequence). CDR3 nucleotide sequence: TGTGCCTCCACTTACCCATCCACAGATACGCAGTATTTT. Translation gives CASTYPSTDTQYF.

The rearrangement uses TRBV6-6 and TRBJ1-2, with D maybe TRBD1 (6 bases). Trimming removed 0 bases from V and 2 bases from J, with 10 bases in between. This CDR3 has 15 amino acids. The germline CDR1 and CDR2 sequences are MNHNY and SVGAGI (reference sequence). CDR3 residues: CASSYSGTRNYGYTF. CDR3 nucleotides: TGTGCCAGCAGTTACTCTGGGACAAGGAACTATGGCTACACCTTC.

Written as DNA, the CDR3 is TGTGCCTGGAGCCGGGACTCACCTTATGGCTACACCTTC. Translation gives CAWSRDSPYGYTF. The chain recombines TRBV30 with TRBJ1-2; tentatively, D is TRBD1 (5 bases). Trimming cost V 3 bases and J 5 bases, with 13 bases left between them. The CDR3 covers 13 residues. The germline gives CDR1 GTSNPN, CDR2 SVGIG (reference sequence). Filled out from reference TRBV30 and TRBJ1-2, the complete variable domain reads SQTIHQWPATLVQPVGSPLSLECTVEGTSNPNLYWYRQAAGRGLQLLFYSVGIGQISSEVPQNLSASRPQDRQFILSSKKLLLSDSGFYLCAWSRDSPYGYTFGSGTRLTVV.

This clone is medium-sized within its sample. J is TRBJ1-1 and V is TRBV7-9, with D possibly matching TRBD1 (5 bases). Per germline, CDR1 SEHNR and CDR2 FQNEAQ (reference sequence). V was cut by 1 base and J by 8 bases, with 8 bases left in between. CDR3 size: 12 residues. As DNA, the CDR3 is TGTGCCAGCAGCTTAGGGCAGGGCGAAGCTTTCTTT. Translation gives CASSLGQGEAFF.

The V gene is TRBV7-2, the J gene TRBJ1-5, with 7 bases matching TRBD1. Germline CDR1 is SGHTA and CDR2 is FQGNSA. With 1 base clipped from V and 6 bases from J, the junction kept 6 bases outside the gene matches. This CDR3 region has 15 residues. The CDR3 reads CASSLEGTVAQPQHF. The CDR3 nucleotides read TGTGCCAGCAGCTTAGAAGGGACAGTAGCTCAGCCCCAGCATTTT.

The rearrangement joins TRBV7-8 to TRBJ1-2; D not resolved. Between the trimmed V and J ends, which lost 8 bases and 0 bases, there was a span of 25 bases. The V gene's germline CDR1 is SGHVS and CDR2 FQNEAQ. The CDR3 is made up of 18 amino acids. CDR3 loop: CASLPPLRFRSANYGYTF. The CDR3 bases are TGTGCCAGCCTCCCTCCTTTGCGGTTTCGGTCTGCTAACTATGGCTACACCTTC.

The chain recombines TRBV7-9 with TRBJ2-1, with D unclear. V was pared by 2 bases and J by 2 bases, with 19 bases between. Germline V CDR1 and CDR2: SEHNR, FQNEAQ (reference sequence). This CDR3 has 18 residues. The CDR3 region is CASSLSVRLETAYNEQFF. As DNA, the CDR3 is TGTGCCAGCAGCTTATCGGTGCGACTCGAGACCGCCTACAATGAGCAGTTCTTC.

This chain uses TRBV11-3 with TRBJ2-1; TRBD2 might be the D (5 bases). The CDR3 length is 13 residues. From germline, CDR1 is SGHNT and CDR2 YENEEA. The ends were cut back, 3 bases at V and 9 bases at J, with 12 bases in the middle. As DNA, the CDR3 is TGTGCCAGCAGCTTTTCCCGAGGAGGTGAGCAGTTCTTC. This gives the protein CASSFSRGGEQFF.

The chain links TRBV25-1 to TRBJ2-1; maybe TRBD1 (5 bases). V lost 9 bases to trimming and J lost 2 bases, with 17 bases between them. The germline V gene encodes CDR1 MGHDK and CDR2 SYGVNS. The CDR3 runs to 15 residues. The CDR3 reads CASSLTATTYNEQFF. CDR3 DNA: TGTGCCAGTTCCCTGACAGCCACTACCTACAATGAGCAGTTCTTC.

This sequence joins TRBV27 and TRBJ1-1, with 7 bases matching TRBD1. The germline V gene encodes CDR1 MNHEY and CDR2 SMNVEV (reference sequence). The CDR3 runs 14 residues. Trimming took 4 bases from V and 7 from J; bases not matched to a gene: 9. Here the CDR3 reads CASSSNLQGIEAFF. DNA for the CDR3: TGTGCCAGCAGTTCGAATTTACAGGGGATTGAAGCTTTCTTT.

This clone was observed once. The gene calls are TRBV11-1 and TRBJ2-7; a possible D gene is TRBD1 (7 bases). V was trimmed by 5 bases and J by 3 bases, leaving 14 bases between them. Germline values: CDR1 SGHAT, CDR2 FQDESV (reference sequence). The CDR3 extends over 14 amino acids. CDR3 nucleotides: TGTGCCAGCAGCGCCAGGCGGGACAGCTACGAGCAGTACTTC. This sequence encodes CASSARRDSYEQYF.

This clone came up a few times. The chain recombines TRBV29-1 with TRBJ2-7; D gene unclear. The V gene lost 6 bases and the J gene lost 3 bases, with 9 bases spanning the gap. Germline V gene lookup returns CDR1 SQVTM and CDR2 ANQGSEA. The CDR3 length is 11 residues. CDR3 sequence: CSVGVNYEQYF. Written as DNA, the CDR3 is TGCAGCGTCGGAGTTAACTACGAGCAGTACTTC.

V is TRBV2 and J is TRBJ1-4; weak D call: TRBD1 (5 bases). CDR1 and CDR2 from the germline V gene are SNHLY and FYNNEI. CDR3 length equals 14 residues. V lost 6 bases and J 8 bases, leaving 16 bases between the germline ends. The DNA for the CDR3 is TGTGCCAGCAGCCCGGGTCAGGGATTGGAAAAACTGTTTTTT. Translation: CASSPGQGLEKLFF.

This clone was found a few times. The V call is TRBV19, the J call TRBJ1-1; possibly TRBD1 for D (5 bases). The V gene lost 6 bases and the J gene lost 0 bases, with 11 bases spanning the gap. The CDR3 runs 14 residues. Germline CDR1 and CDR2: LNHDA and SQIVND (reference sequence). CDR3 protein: CASRRQTMNTEAFF. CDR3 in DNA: TGTGCCAGTAGGAGACAGACGATGAACACTGAAGCTTTCTTT. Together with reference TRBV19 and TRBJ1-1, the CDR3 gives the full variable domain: DGGITQSPKYLFRKEGQNVTLSCEQNLNHDAMYWYRQDPGQGLRLIYYSQIVNDFQKGDIAEGYSVSREKKESFPLTVTSAQKNPTAFYLCASRRQTMNTEAFFGQGTRLTVV.

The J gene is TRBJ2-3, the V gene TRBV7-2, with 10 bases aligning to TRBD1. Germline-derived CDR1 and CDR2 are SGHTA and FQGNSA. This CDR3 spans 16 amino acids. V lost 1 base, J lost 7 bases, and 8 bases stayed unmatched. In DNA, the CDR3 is TGTGCCAGCAGCTTAGGTGGGACAGGGGTAAAAAATACGCAGTATTTT. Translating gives CASSLGGTGVKNTQYF.

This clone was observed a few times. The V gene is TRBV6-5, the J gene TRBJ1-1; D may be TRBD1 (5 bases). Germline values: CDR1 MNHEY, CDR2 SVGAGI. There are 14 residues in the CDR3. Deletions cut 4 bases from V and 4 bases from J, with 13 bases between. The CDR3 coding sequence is TGTGCCAGCAGTTCCGCGGGGGTTGCCACTGAAGCTTTCTTT. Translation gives CASSSAGVATEAFF.

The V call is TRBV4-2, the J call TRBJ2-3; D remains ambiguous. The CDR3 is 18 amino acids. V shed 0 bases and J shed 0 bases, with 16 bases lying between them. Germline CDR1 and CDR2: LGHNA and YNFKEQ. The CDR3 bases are TGTGCCAGCAGCCAAGATATGGCTTTACCGACTAGCACAGATACGCAGTATTTT. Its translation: CASSQDMALPTSTDTQYF.

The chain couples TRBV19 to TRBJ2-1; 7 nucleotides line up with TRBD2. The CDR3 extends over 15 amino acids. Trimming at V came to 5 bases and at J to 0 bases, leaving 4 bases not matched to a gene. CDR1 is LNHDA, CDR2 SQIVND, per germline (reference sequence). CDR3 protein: CASSSQRGSYNEQFF. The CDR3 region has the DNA TGTGCCAGTAGTTCCCAGCGGGGCTCCTACAATGAGCAGTTCTTC.

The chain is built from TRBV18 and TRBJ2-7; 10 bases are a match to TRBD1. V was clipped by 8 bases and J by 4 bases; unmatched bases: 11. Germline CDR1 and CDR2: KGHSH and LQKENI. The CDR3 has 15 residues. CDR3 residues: CASRPPGQGLYEQYF. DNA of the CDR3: TGTGCCAGCCGTCCTCCGGGACAGGGGCTTTACGAGCAGTACTTC.